This T cell receptor beta chain emerged from a study of beta chain features in type 1 diabetes. The study reverse transcribed the entire isolated RNA, so it sequenced expressed TCRB transcripts. The data were produced by immunoSEQ multiplex PCR, yet TCRdb's version contains in-frame clones alone and is incomplete. The sample lists 200,000 to 250,000 clones; 25% to 35% were seen once. Germline CDR1 and CDR2: SGHTA and FQGNSA. The CDR3 is 15 amino acids. V lost 5 bases to trimming and J lost 10 bases; unmatched junction nucleotides: 9. The study, taken as a whole, reports: People with Type 1 diabetes carried modestly yet significantly shorter TCRB CDR3s in all four CD4+ subsets.

On average, the one heparinised blood draw given by each donor was around 120 mL. With regard to this clone: No antigen is known for it.

Material for sequencing was central memory CD4+ T cells from blood. This sequence was found in a man aged 30-40 years in good health. The rearrangement joins TRBV7-2 to TRBJ2-1, with 12 bases matching TRBD2. DNA for the CDR3: TGTGCCAGCAGCCCCCCGGGACTAGCGGGTGGGGAGCAGTTCTTC. It specifies CASSPPGLAGGEQFF.